These 21 T cell receptor beta chains share one sample of origin, sequenced in a study of T-cell memory formation after mild COVID-19 (dated by TCRdb to the early 2020s). The library was built by means of 5' RACE. Sequencing was carried out with an Illumina NovaSeq 6000. The raw public reads went through TCRdb reprocessing: fastp at Q25, MiXCR clone calling, in-frame beta chains kept. Every entry covers one CDR3 protein and lists the most common genes and DNA from its rows. The sample table records 470,000 or so distinct CDR3 sequences; roughly 18% of these occur just once. The ten largest clones add up to approximately 13% of the sample. The source material was PBMCs or a T cell subset sorted from them (not recorded which). The receptor source for this set is an adult woman who had mild COVID-19 (a few samples of this study predate the infection). The sample titles of this study are shuffled in the database, so cell type and time point are left out; the donor was told from shared clones.

The DNA for the CDR3 is TGTGCCAGCAGCCAACTGGGTACCGACGAGCAGTACTTC. Protein: CASSQLGTDEQYF. The chain carries TRBV4-2 and TRBJ2-7; D uncertain. The CDR3 is 13 residues long. CDR1 and CDR2 (germline): LGHNA, YNFKEQ. With 2 bases removed from V and 5 bases from J, the gap between germline ends came to 10 bases.

As DNA, the CDR3 is TGTGCCAGCAGCGTAGAGGGGGACAGAAACACTGAAGCTTTCTTT. It codes for CASSVEGDRNTEAFF. This chain links TRBV9 with TRBJ1-1; 7 positions agree with TRBD1. There are 15 residues in the CDR3. The V gene end was trimmed by 0 bases and the J gene end by 2 bases; junction bases not matched to a gene: 4. From germline, CDR1 is SGDLS and CDR2 YYNGEE.

This clonotype was counted many times. The rearrangement joins TRBV5-1 to TRBJ2-5, with D maybe TRBD1 (6 bases). Deletions cut 3 bases from V and 4 bases from J, with 13 bases between. The CDR3 is 14 amino acids. Germline CDR1 reads SGHRS; CDR2 reads YFSETQ. The CDR3 loop reads CASSSGQGRETQYF. The CDR3 DNA reads TGCGCCAGCAGCTCCGGGCAGGGGAGAGAGACCCAGTACTTC.

This clonotype appeared a few times. CDR3 protein: CASSLWPEVGSPLHF. CDR3 coding DNA: TGTGCCAGCAGCTTGTGGCCGGAAGTGGGATCACCCCTCCACTTT. The chain uses TRBV5-6 and TRBJ1-6, with unresolved D. This CDR3 is built from 15 residues. Germline values: CDR1 SGHDT, CDR2 YYEEEE. The V gene lost 1 base and the J gene lost 10 bases, with 15 bases spanning the gap.

The table lists this clonotype with a few counts. V gene TRBV5-1 combines with J gene TRBJ2-3, with D hard to call. Per the germline V gene, CDR1 is SGHRS and CDR2 is YFSETQ. This CDR3 is built from 13 residues. The V end lost 5 bases, the J end lost 2 bases, and 9 bases lay between the germline ends. CDR3 bases: TGCGCCAGCAGGGTCACCAACACAGATACGCAGTATTTT. Translation: CASRVTNTDTQYF. Full variable domain (outside the CDR3, taken from reference TRBV5-1 and TRBJ2-3): KAGVTQTPRYLIKTRGQQVTLSCSPISGHRSVSWYQQTPGQGLQFLFEYFSETQRNKGNFPGRFSGRQFSNSRSEMNVSTLELGDSALYLCASRVTNTDTQYFGPGTRLTVL.

This clonotype has a handful of counts. The J gene is TRBJ1-1, the V gene TRBV9; the match to TRBD1 covers 9 bases. CDR3 length: 16 residues. V dropped 4 bases and J dropped 1; count of bases not matched to a gene: 8. CDR1 SGDLS and CDR2 YYNGEE come from the germline V gene. CDR3 loop: CASSPGQGRRNTEAFF. The CDR3 DNA reads as TGTGCCAGCAGCCCGGGACAGGGTAGAAGGAACACTGAAGCTTTCTTT.

The V gene is TRBV2, the J gene TRBJ2-1; D may correspond to TRBD1 or TRBD2 (6 bases each). The V end lost 6 bases, the J end lost 9 bases, and 21 bases lay between the germline ends. The V gene's germline CDR1 is SNHLY and CDR2 FYNNEI. The CDR3 is made up of 15 amino acids. DNA of the CDR3: TGTGCCAGCAGCGGAGGAGGGGGGAACTACTCTGAGCAGTTCTTC. Amino acid sequence: CASSGGGGNYSEQFF.

This clonotype has a handful of counts. This chain joins TRBV7-9 and TRBJ1-1, with 7 bases lining up with TRBD1. CDR1 is SEHNR and CDR2 is FQNEAQ in the germline V gene (reference sequence). This CDR3 has 17 amino acids. V shed 4 bases, J shed 1 base, and the junction held 12 bases outside the gene matches. CDR3 loop: CASSSQGTVFWNTEAFF. DNA for the CDR3: TGTGCCAGCAGCTCCCAGGGGACAGTTTTTTGGAACACTGAAGCTTTCTTT.

This clonotype came up a few times. The V and J genes are TRBV20-1 and TRBJ2-5, with D unresolved. This CDR3 spans 14 amino acids. V was shortened by 1 base and J by 2 bases, with 11 bases between the two germline ends. Per germline, CDR1 DFQATT and CDR2 SNEGSKA (reference sequence). The DNA of the CDR3 is TGCAGTGCTAGAGGATTGGGCCGACAAGAGACCCAGTACTTC. It codes for CSARGLGRQETQYF.

This clonotype has only a few counts. This sequence joins TRBV7-9 and TRBJ2-1, with no clear D. V shed 0 bases and J shed 0 bases, with 9 bases lying between them. This CDR3 contains 16 residues. The germline V gene has CDR1 SEHNR and CDR2 FQNEAQ (reference sequence). The CDR3 DNA reads TGTGCCAGCAGCTTAGCGTGGGCTAGCTCCTACAATGAGCAGTTCTTC. This translates into CASSLAWASSYNEQFF.

This rearrangement joins TRBV20-1 to TRBJ1-5; D not resolved. The length of the CDR3 is 13 residues. With 8 bases removed from V and 4 bases from J, the gap between germline ends came to 15 bases. Germline assignment: CDR1 DFQATT and CDR2 SNEGSKA (reference sequence). The CDR3 sequence is CSLWGGGNQPQHF. The CDR3 DNA sequence: TGCAGTCTCTGGGGAGGCGGGAATCAGCCCCAGCATTTT.

This chain links TRBV6-2 or TRBV6-3 with TRBJ2-2; the match to TRBD1 covers 7 bases. Trimming took 3 bases from V and 6 from J; bases not matched to a gene: 10. Per the germline V gene, CDR1 is MNHEY and CDR2 is SVGEGT. The CDR3 runs to 16 residues. The CDR3 nucleotides are TGTGCCAGCAGTTATTCGACAGGGATGTCGGCCGGGGAGCTGTTTTTT. It yields the protein CASSYSTGMSAGELFF.

The rearrangement links TRBV5-4 to TRBJ1-2, with a possible D match to TRBD1 (5 bases). There are 12 residues in the CDR3. V lost 2 bases and J 10 bases, leaving 12 bases between the germline ends. CDR1 and CDR2 from the germline V gene are SGHNT and YYREEE (reference sequence). This CDR3 is CASSFQGPVYTF. CDR3 nucleotides: TGTGCCAGCAGCTTTCAGGGCCCGGTCTACACCTTC.

The chain is built from TRBV5-5 and TRBJ2-7, with D uncertain. Looked up from germline, CDR1 is SGHKS and CDR2 is YYEKEE (reference sequence). The ends were cut back, 2 bases at V and 3 bases at J, with 9 bases in the middle. CDR3 length: 13 amino acids. CDR3: CASSFKWGYEQYF. In nucleotides, the CDR3 is TGTGCCAGCAGCTTTAAGTGGGGCTACGAGCAGTACTTC.

This clonotype was seen a handful of times. The chain links TRBV6-2 or TRBV6-3 to TRBJ1-5; no firm D call. This CDR3 is built from 14 residues. Germline CDR1 and CDR2: MNHEY and SVGEGT. V was cut by 6 bases and J by 0 bases, with 9 bases left in between. CDR3 sequence reads: CASSPRYSNQPQHF. DNA for the CDR3: TGTGCCAGCAGCCCCCGTTATAGCAATCAGCCCCAGCATTTT.

The sample holds a few counts of this clonotype. This sequence joins TRBV6-5 and TRBJ1-2; D unresolved. This CDR3 has 13 residues. Per germline, CDR1 MNHEY and CDR2 SVGAGI. Deletions cut 1 base from V and 4 bases from J, with 7 bases between. The DNA of the CDR3 is TGTGCCAGCAGTTACTTAAACAGCTATGGCTACACCTTC. The encoded protein is CASSYLNSYGYTF.

This clonotype has only a few counts. The V gene is TRBV25-1, the J gene TRBJ2-7; D is possibly TRBD1 or TRBD2 (6 bases each). The germline V and J ends were trimmed by 7 bases and 3 bases, with 16 bases remaining between them. The germline V gene has CDR1 MGHDK and CDR2 SYGVNS. The CDR3 extends over 14 amino acids. DNA of the CDR3: TGTGCCAGCACCCCTGGAGGGGGAGGCTACGAGCAGTACTTC. Translating it yields CASTPGGGGYEQYF.

The chain carries TRBV12-3 or TRBV12-4 and TRBJ2-7; 9 bases match TRBD1. This CDR3 comprises 14 residues. V shed 6 bases, J shed 6 bases, and the junction held 9 bases outside the gene matches. CDR3 in amino acids: CASSLGQGLSEQYF. CDR3 nucleotide sequence: TGTGCCAGCAGCCTCGGACAGGGGCTCTCCGAGCAGTACTTC.

The rearrangement links TRBV10-3 to TRBJ2-3, with D maybe TRBD1 (6 bases). The CDR3 is 15 amino acids. The germline V and J ends were trimmed by 4 bases and 0 bases, with 11 bases remaining between them. CDR1 is ENHRY and CDR2 is SYGVKD in the germline V gene. The CDR3 nucleotides are TGTGCCATCAGTGGGGACAAATCTAGCACAGATACGCAGTATTTT. It codes for CAISGDKSSTDTQYF.

This clonotype was detected only a few times. V gene TRBV3-1 combines with J gene TRBJ2-7; possibly TRBD1 for D (6 bases). The CDR3 has 15 amino acids. CDR1 and CDR2 from the germline V gene are LGHDT and YNNKEL (reference sequence). Trimming took 2 bases from V and 2 from J, leaving 13 bases between them. The CDR3 region has the DNA TGTGCCAGCAGCCAATTCAGGGGCCCGCCCTACGAGCAGTACTTC. Translating gives CASSQFRGPPYEQYF.

The genes are TRBV4-2 and TRBJ2-3; TRBD2 matches at 12 bases. V lost 7 bases to trimming and J lost 0 bases; unmatched junction nucleotides: 17. Germline-derived CDR1 and CDR2 are LGHNA and YNFKEQ. This CDR3 has 20 amino acids. CDR3 in DNA: TGTGCCAGCACCCTACATAGAGGACTAGCGGGGTGGACGAGCACAGATACGCAGTATTTT. Protein: CASTLHRGLAGWTSTDTQYF.